The clone carrying this T cell receptor (beta chain) was seen more than once but under ten times. Antigen unknown. The CDR3 runs 14 residues. The V and J ends lost 9 bases and 7 bases respectively, with 18 bases between them. Germline V gene lookup returns CDR1 MNHEY and CDR2 SMNVEV (reference sequence). Libraries were prepared by immunoSEQ multiplex PCR; TCRdb keeps only in-frame clonotypes and omits some of them. The sample carries roughly 180,000 clones, around 72% recorded once. This record belongs to a study of cytotoxic CD8 clonotypes in ibrutinib-treated CLL. Broader study findings: Contraction or stability on treatment characterized the public clonotypes, which were uncommon.

This material consisted of PBMCs, taken after 24 months of ibrutinib treatment. The V gene is TRBV27, the J gene TRBJ2-2; tentatively, D is TRBD1 (6 bases). This sequence was found in a human donor with chronic lymphocytic leukemia. This CDR3 reads CASRVAGDLGELFF. The CDR3 nucleotides read TGTGCCAGTCGTGTGGCAGGGGATCTCGGGGAGCTGTTTTTT.